This T cell receptor beta chain came from a study of blood T cell repertoires in COVID-19. As for the study in general: Spain, Italy and the United States supplied samples that represented acute and convalescent COVID-19.

V trimming: 4 bases; J trimming: 5 bases; junction bases outside the gene matches: 10. This CDR3 is 15 amino acids long. Germline values: CDR1 LNHDA, CDR2 SQIVND (reference sequence). One Seattle source followed patients from active infection through their disease course. Per the original methods: Amplification of reference gene primers was used by the study to estimate nucleated cell counts. TCRdb's table, derived via immunoSEQ multiplex PCR, lists solely in-frame clones and lacks some. Clonal size and the V and J genes are those of that table, whereas D and trimming came from the DNA. The table includes roughly 330,000 clones, roughly 89% detected once.

The source of this sequence is a man in his thirties or forties with COVID-19, enrolled during active disease. The rearrangement uses TRBV19 and TRBJ2-5; TRBD2 agrees at 7 bases. The source material was peripheral blood. Here the CDR3 DNA reads TGTGCCAGTAGTAACTCTGGGGGGGTATGGGAGACCCAGTACTTC. As protein: CASSNSGGVWETQYF.